Shown below are 29 T cell receptor delta chains from a single sample sequenced in a study of Vδ1+ human thymocytes. Study results and limitations: Thymic TRG and TRD repertoires appeared highly polyclonal.

Their recognized antigens are unknown. The template was reverse-transcribed extracted RNA. Multiplex PCR used pooled V-gene forward primers and a constant-region reverse primer to amplify CDR3s. TCRdb redid clone calling on the multiplex PCR reads using CATT. Of about 25,000 delta-chain clones listed, about 7% are singletons. Material: Vdelta1+ gamma-delta thymocytes from the thymus. Subset of the sample: FACS-sorted CD3+ TCRalphabeta- TCRVdelta1+ TCRVdelta2- thymocytes. Every receptor here comes from a girl in the first two years of life who had congenital heart surgery.

The chain employs TRDV1 and TRDJ1; 8 positions agree with TRDD2. Per germline, CDR1 TSWWSYY and CDR2 QGS. V dropped 1 base and J dropped 3; count of bases not matched to a gene: 34. The CDR3 consists of 25 residues. In DNA form, the CDR3 reads TGTGCTCTTGGGGAACCGGCCGACCTACTTCCTACGATTTCTTGGGCTTACTGGCTACCCGATAAACTCATCTTT. Amino acids: CALGEPADLLPTISWAYWLPDKLIF.

This clone was seen more than once but under ten times. The rearrangement uses TRDV1 and TRDJ1, with D perhaps matching TRDD2 (6 bases). Germline CDR1 TSWWSYY, CDR2 QGS. With 0 bases removed from V and 6 bases from J, the gap between germline ends came to 35 bases. This CDR3 contains 22 residues. In DNA form, the CDR3 reads TGTGCTCTTGGGGAACTCTCCCTCCTACCGGGAGGGATTGGCAGGGGGCTATATAAACTCATCTTT. Translation gives CALGELSLLPGGIGRGLYKLIF.

This clone was seen more than once but under ten times. V is TRDV1 and J is TRDJ1, with 11 bases fitting TRDD3. This CDR3 comprises 19 residues. Germline V gene sequence: CDR1 TSWWSYY, CDR2 QGS. V shed 0 bases, J shed 2 bases, and the junction held 11 bases outside the gene matches. CDR3 loop: CALGELVGGYAWLTDKLIF. In DNA, the CDR3 is TGTGCTCTTGGGGAACTAGTTGGGGGATACGCATGGCTTACCGATAAACTCATCTTT.

V gene TRDV1 combines with J gene TRDJ1; 11 bases align to TRDD3. The germline V gene encodes CDR1 TSWWSYY and CDR2 QGS. V shed 5 bases, J shed 5 bases, and the junction held 22 bases outside the gene matches. The CDR3 length is 20 residues. CDR3 nucleotide sequence: TGTGCTCTTGGGAGAGGGCACCCACACCCGTACTGGGGGATAGAGGATAAACTCATCTTT. Translation gives CALGRGHPHPYWGIEDKLIF.

This rearrangement joins TRDV1 to TRDJ1; 7 bases agree with TRDD3. In the absence of a J gene in TCRdb, the DNA was matched to germline to assign it here. V lost 2 bases, J lost 0 bases, and 9 bases stayed unmatched. This CDR3 region has 17 residues. From germline, CDR1 is TSWWSYY and CDR2 QGS. CDR3 bases: TGTGCTCTTGGGGAAATACAGGGATACCCGTACACCGATAAACTCATCTTT. Its protein is CALGEIQGYPYTDKLIF.

The V call is TRDV1, the J call TRDJ1, with D possibly TRDD3 on 7 matching bases. This CDR3 comprises 20 residues. Trimming pared 0 bases from V and 4 bases from J, leaving 27 bases between. Germline assignment: CDR1 TSWWSYY and CDR2 QGS. CDR3 region: CALGELILLLGDPTGDKLIF. CDR3 coding DNA: TGTGCTCTTGGGGAACTGATCCTACTATTGGGGGACCCTACCGGCGATAAACTCATCTTT.

The J gene is given as TRDJ1, and the V gene is not called; the tabulated D call, TRDD3, remains unverified against the DNA. The CDR3 contains 26 residues. The CDR3 region is CALGELAPYGWGIRGKGGPFTDKLIF. The CDR3 bases are TGTGCTCTTGGGGAACTAGCCCCCTACGGCTGGGGGATACGCGGCAAAGGTGGCCCCTTCACCGATAAACTCATCTTT.

This clone was observed a few times. V is TRDV2 and J is TRDJ1, with TRDD3 identical over 9 bases. The CDR3 covers 19 residues. The germline CDR1 and CDR2 sequences are GEAIGNYY and EKD. Trimming at V came to 0 bases and at J to 0 bases, leaving 13 bases not matched to a gene. The CDR3: CACDTLTQSTGGDTDKLIF. CDR3 bases: TGTGCCTGTGACACCCTCACCCAATCTACTGGGGGAGACACCGATAAACTCATCTTT.

This clone has just a few counts. The V call is TRDV1, the J call TRDJ1; 13 bases match TRDD3. CDR1 and CDR2 from the germline V gene are TSWWSYY and QGS. V trimming: 0 bases; J trimming: 0 bases; junction bases outside the gene matches: 28. The CDR3 is 26 amino acids. The DNA of the CDR3 is TGTGCTCTTGGGGAACTTTTTTGGTTCCCCACAGAGACTGGGGGATACGTCCCGGGGTACACCGATAAACTCATCTTT. This gives the protein CALGELFWFPTETGGYVPGYTDKLIF.

This clone was seen only a few times. This sequence joins TRDV1 and TRDJ1; D may be TRDD3 (6 bases). Between the trimmed V and J ends, which lost 0 bases and 0 bases, there was a span of 29 bases. Germline V lookup: CDR1 TSWWSYY, CDR2 QGS. This CDR3 has 22 residues. The CDR3 sequence: CALGELFVPLRWTGPHTDKLIF. CDR3 coding DNA: TGTGCTCTTGGGGAACTGTTTGTACCTCTACGCTGGACTGGGCCCCACACCGATAAACTCATCTTT.

This clone was counted between two and nine times. The chain has TRDV1 and TRDJ1, with D hard to call. CDR1 and CDR2 (germline): TSWWSYY, QGS. The CDR3 is 14 residues long. V lost 5 bases, J lost 9 bases, and 19 bases lay in between. The CDR3 reads CALGNVGNFWQLIF. CDR3 DNA sequence: TGTGCTCTTGGGAACGTGGGAAACTTCTGGCAACTCATCTTT.

This clone was counted only a few times. The V and J genes are TRDV1 and TRDJ1; D is perhaps TRDD2 (5 bases). The CDR3 consists of 17 residues. The V gene's germline CDR1 is TSWWSYY and CDR2 QGS. The V end was cut by 0 bases, the J end by 0 bases, with 14 bases between. The CDR3 sequence is CALGELRPLLHTDKLIF. CDR3 coding DNA: TGTGCTCTTGGGGAACTAAGACCCCTTCTCCACACCGATAAACTCATCTTT.

This clone has only a few counts. This chain links TRDV1 with TRDJ1; 8 nucleotides agree with TRDD3. The V segment lost 0 bases and the J segment 0 bases; nucleotides outside the gene matches: 9. Germline V gene data show CDR1 as TSWWSYY and CDR2 as QGS. The CDR3 totals 18 residues. The CDR3 here is CALGELLLLGVHTDKLIF. CDR3 nucleotide sequence: TGTGCTCTTGGGGAACTTCTCTTACTGGGGGTCCACACCGATAAACTCATCTTT.

A remark on this clone: Germline and junction disagree at one end, which may indicate a read error. Other DNA sequences from this sample encode an identical CDR3 as well. The genes are TRDV2 and TRDJ1, with 11 bases fitting TRDD3. The CDR3 has 16 amino acids. Germline-derived CDR1 and CDR2 are GEAIGNYY and EKD. CDR3 in amino acids: CACDTMGDTHTDKLIF. The DNA for the CDR3 is TGTGCCTGCGACACAATGGGGGATACGCACACAGATAAACTCATCTTT.

The chain uses TRDV1 and TRDJ1; D remains ambiguous. The CDR3 totals 14 residues. CDR1 is TSWWSYY, CDR2 QGS, per germline. The germline V and J ends were trimmed by 2 bases and 2 bases, with 9 bases remaining between them. The CDR3 coding sequence is TGTGCTCTTGGGGAATGGTTTGTTACCGATAAACTCATCTTT. Encoded protein: CALGEWFVTDKLIF.

J is TRDJ1 and V is TRDV1; D not certain. Between the trimmed V and J ends, which lost 0 bases and 0 bases, there was a span of 20 bases. Germline CDR1 is TSWWSYY and CDR2 is QGS. The CDR3 runs 19 residues. The CDR3 nucleotides read TGTGCTCTTGGGGAACTAAAGTCACCCACCTGGCCCAACACCGATAAACTCATCTTT. Translation: CALGELKSPTWPNTDKLIF.

This clone occurred a few times. The V and J genes are TRDV1 and TRDJ1; TRDD3 aligns across 8 bases. V dropped 5 bases and J dropped 0; count of bases not matched to a gene: 23. The CDR3 covers 21 residues. The germline CDR1 and CDR2 sequences are TSWWSYY and QGS. This CDR3 is CALGQVPTRVLGVRYTDKLIF. The CDR3 region has the DNA TGTGCTCTTGGGCAAGTTCCCACGAGAGTACTGGGGGTTAGGTACACCGATAAACTCATCTTT.

The chain has TRDV1 and TRDJ1, with 7 bases identical to TRDD3. Germline V lookup: CDR1 TSWWSYY, CDR2 QGS. Trimming removed 2 bases from V and 0 bases from J; junction bases left unmatched: 12. The CDR3 is made up of 18 amino acids. The CDR3 is CALGETTQLGGHTDKLIF. The CDR3 DNA reads as TGTGCTCTTGGGGAAACTACGCAGCTGGGGGGCCACACCGATAAACTCATCTTT.

This clone is classed as medium-sized. The same CDR3 also results from other DNA sequences found in this sample. The chain uses TRDV2 and TRDJ1; TRDD3 matches 9 bases. CDR1 is GEAIGNYY and CDR2 is EKD in the germline V gene. The CDR3 length is 16 residues. Trimming at V came to 3 bases and at J to 0 bases, leaving 7 bases not matched to a gene. The CDR3 nucleotides read TGTGCCTGTGACTGGGGGATAGGGGTGGACACCGATAAACTCATCTTT. This translates into CACDWGIGVDTDKLIF.

To note about this clone: One end of the junction varies from germline; a read error may be responsible. The gene calls are TRDV1 and TRDJ1; 10 bases line up with TRDD3. The CDR3 has 23 amino acids. Germline lookup yields CDR1 TSWWSYY and CDR2 QGS. DNA of the CDR3: TGTGCTCTTGGGAAAGCCAGCGGTCGTACTGGGGGATTATCAACCCGGTACACCGATAAACTCATCTTC. Translated, it gives CALGKASGRTGGLSTRYTDKLIF.

In this sample, this clone turned up a few times. The gene calls are TRDV1 and TRDJ1; tentative D call: TRDD3 (6 bases). V lost 3 bases, J lost 0 bases, and 26 bases lay in between. In germline, CDR1 is TSWWSYY, CDR2 QGS. The CDR3 spans 20 residues. The CDR3: CALGEDDPRGGLMYTDKLIF. In nucleotides, the CDR3 is TGTGCTCTTGGGGAGGACGACCCACGCGGGGGACTTATGTACACCGATAAACTCATCTTT.

This clone was seen more than once but under ten times. Just one base apart from a much larger clone, this may be a read error. The chain recombines TRDV2 with TRDJ1; D remains unclear. This CDR3 is 10 amino acids long. Germline CDR1 GEAIGNYY, CDR2 EKD. CDR3 sequence: CACDIGGLTF. In DNA form, the CDR3 reads TGTGCCTGTGACATCGGAGGACTCACCTTT.

The rearrangement joins TRDV1 to TRDJ1, with TRDD3 identical over 9 bases. The V segment lost 0 bases and the J segment 0 bases; nucleotides outside the gene matches: 23. Per the germline V gene, CDR1 is TSWWSYY and CDR2 is QGS. The CDR3 has 23 amino acids. The CDR3 DNA is TGTGCTCTTGGGGAACTCTTCCCTTCCTCCAAACCTGGGGGATGGGCCTACACCGATAAACTCATCTTT. It translates to CALGELFPSSKPGGWAYTDKLIF.

The J gene is TRDJ1, the V gene TRDV1; D is undetermined. CDR1 and CDR2 from the germline V gene are TSWWSYY and QGS. V lost 3 bases and J lost 2, with 19 bases in between. The CDR3 extends over 17 amino acids. The CDR3 region has the DNA TGTGCTCTTGGGGAGCTACGGGGTGGGCAGCAGACCGATAAACTCATCTTT. It specifies CALGELRGGQQTDKLIF.

Here the J gene is TRDJ1 and the V gene is not called; TRDD3, as called in the table, went unchecked against the DNA. The CDR3 length is 22 residues. CDR3 loop: CALGDIRPSAGRRGGYDARLIF. CDR3 in DNA: TGTGCTCTTGGGGACATCCGACCGTCTGCCGGGCGCCGGGGGGGATACGACGCTAGGCTCATCTTT.

This rearrangement joins TRDV1 to TRDJ1, with D hard to call. Germline assignment: CDR1 TSWWSYY and CDR2 QGS. CDR3 length equals 15 residues. V dropped 1 base and J dropped 0 bases, with 9 bases sitting between them. CDR3 in amino acids: CALGEPRIYTDKLIF. The CDR3 DNA sequence: TGTGCTCTTGGGGAACCCCGGATCTACACCGATAAACTCATCTTT.

The chain carries TRDV1 and TRDJ1, with 11 positions matching TRDD3. The germline V gene encodes CDR1 TSWWSYY and CDR2 QGS. Germline trimming cut 2 bases from V and 0 bases from J; bases unmatched to any gene: 23. The CDR3 loop spans 23 amino acids. The CDR3: CALGEVIVLGDKGLGVYTDKLIF. The CDR3 DNA follows: TGTGCTCTTGGGGAAGTTATCGTACTGGGGGATAAAGGGCTTGGGGTATACACCGATAAACTCATCTTT.

The chain employs TRDV1 and TRDJ1; 7 nucleotides agree with TRDD2. The CDR3 consists of 15 residues. Per the germline V gene, CDR1 is TSWWSYY and CDR2 is QGS. V lost 2 bases and J lost 0; bases outside the gene matches: 3. The CDR3 DNA reads as TGTGCTCTTGGGGAATTCTTCCTATACACCGATAAACTCATCTTT. Its protein is CALGEFFLYTDKLIF.

This clone was recorded a few times. This chain connects TRDV1 to TRDJ1; a possible D gene is TRDD2 (6 bases). V shed 5 bases and J shed 7 bases, with 32 bases lying between them. This CDR3 region has 19 residues. Germline V gene data show CDR1 as TSWWSYY and CDR2 as QGS. CDR3 sequence reads: CALGPSFPSTVKNPPKLIF. The CDR3 coding sequence is TGTGCTCTTGGGCCGTCCTTCCCTAGTACTGTGAAAAATCCTCCTAAACTCATCTTT.